The 3 T cell receptor beta chains in this list originate from one sample, sequenced in a study of blood T cell repertoires in COVID-19. Clones were sequenced by immunoSEQ multiplex PCR, and TCRdb holds only the in-frame ones, with some missing. The sample holds roughly 60,000 clones; 65% to 90% are singletons and the top ten take less than 1.5%. The material sequenced was peripheral blood. Receptors were obtained from a man aged 35-49 years with acute or convalescent COVID-19.

The chain uses TRBV5-5 and TRBJ1-1, with 8 bases aligning to TRBD1. The CDR3 runs to 13 residues. J gave up 5 bases and V 3 bases, and 3 bases lay outside the gene matches. From germline, CDR1 is SGHKS and CDR2 YYEKEE (reference sequence). The CDR3 DNA is TGTGCCAGCAGCTGGCAGGGGGCGACTGAAGCTTTCTTT. Protein sequence: CASSWQGATEAFF. Full variable domain (outside the CDR3, taken from reference TRBV5-5 and TRBJ1-1): DAGVTQSPTHLIKTRGQQVTLRCSPISGHKSVSWYQQVLGQGPQFIFQYYEKEERGRGNFPDRFSARQFPNYSSELNVNALLLGDSALYLCASSWQGATEAFFGQGTRLTVV.

This rearrangement joins TRBV18 to TRBJ2-1; 8 nucleotides match TRBD2. CDR1 and CDR2 (germline): KGHSH, LQKENI. V lost 3 bases, J lost 5 bases, and 9 bases stayed unmatched. This CDR3 spans 16 amino acids. The CDR3 DNA reads TGTGCCAGCTCACCCCCGCTTAGCGGGGAGAACAATGAGCAGTTCTTC. Residues: CASSPPLSGENNEQFF.

The chain links TRBV5-1 to TRBJ1-1; D is unresolved. The V gene lost 0 bases and the J gene lost 6 bases, with 9 bases spanning the gap. The CDR3 spans 13 residues. The germline V gene encodes CDR1 SGHRS and CDR2 YFSETQ. The CDR3 sequence: CASSLGTVSEAFF. In DNA form, the CDR3 reads TGCGCCAGCAGCTTGGGAACAGTCTCTGAAGCTTTCTTT.